This T cell receptor (beta chain) was recovered during a study of OX40 agonist ivuxolimab in advanced cancers. Study overall: There were three patients with partial responses, one having hepatocellular carcinoma and two cutaneous melanoma. Points from the study as a whole: Both CD4+ and CD8+ T cell populations in blood had undergone clonal expansion by week 6 at 0.1 to 3.0 mg/kg.

Germline V gives CDR1 MNHEY, CDR2 SMNVEV (reference sequence). The CDR3 length is 15 residues. After removal of 4 bases from V and 7 bases from J, the junction contained 10 bases not matched to a gene. Comment on this clone: Its antigen is as yet unknown.

The table came from immunoSEQ multiplex PCR; TCRdb's copy has only in-frame clones and leaves some out. This sample has tens of thousands of clones; about 91% occur once, and the top ten carry 3.5% to 5%. The V call is TRBV27, the J call TRBJ2-1; 7 positions agree with TRBD2. The sequence was obtained from an adult with an advanced solid tumor such as melanoma, head and neck, liver or kidney cancer. The sequences come from CD4+ or CD8+ T cells sorted from blood, collected in a trial of the OX40 agonist ivuxolimab. As DNA, the CDR3 is TGTGCCAGCAGTTACGTGGTAGCGGGTAAGAATGAGCAGTTCTTC. Protein product: CASSYVVAGKNEQFF.